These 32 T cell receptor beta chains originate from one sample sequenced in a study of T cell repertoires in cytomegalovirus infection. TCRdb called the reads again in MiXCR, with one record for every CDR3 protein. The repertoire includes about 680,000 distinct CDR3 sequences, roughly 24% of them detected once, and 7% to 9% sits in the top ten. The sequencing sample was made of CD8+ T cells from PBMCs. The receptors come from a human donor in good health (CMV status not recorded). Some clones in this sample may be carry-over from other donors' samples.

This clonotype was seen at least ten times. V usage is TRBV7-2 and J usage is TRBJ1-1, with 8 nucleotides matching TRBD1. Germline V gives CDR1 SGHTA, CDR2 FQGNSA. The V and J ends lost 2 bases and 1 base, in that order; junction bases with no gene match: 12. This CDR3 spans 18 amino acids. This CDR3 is CASSLRLPGQATNTEAFF. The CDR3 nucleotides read TGTGCCAGCAGCTTACGACTCCCGGGACAGGCTACGAACACTGAAGCTTTCTTT.

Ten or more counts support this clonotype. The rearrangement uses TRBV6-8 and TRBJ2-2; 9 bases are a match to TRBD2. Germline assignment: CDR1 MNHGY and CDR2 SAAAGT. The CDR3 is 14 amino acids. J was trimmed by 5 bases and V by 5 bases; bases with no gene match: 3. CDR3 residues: CASSIAGETGELFF. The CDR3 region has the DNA TGTGCCAGCAGTATAGCGGGAGAAACCGGGGAGCTGTTTTTT.

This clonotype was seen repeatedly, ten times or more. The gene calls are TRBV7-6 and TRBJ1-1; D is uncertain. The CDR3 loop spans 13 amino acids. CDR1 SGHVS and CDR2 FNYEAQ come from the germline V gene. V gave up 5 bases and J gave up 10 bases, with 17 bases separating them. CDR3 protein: CASSAPGLEGAFF. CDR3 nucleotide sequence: TGTGCCAGCAGCGCCCCGGGCCTCGAGGGAGCTTTCTTT.

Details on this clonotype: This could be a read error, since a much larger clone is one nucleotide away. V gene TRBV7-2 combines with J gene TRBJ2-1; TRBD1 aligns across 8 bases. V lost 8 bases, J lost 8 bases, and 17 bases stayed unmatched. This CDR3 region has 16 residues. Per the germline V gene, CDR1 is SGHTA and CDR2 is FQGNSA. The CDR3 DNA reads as TGTGCCAGCCTTAAGGGGGACAGGAGGTATCGCGATGAGCAGTTCTTC. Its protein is CASLKGDRRYRDEQFF.

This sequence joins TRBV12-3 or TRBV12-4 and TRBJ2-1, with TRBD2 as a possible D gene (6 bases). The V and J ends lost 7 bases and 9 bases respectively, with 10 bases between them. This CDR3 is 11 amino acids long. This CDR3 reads CASTQAGEQFF. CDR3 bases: TGTGCCAGCACCCAAGCGGGTGAGCAGTTCTTC.

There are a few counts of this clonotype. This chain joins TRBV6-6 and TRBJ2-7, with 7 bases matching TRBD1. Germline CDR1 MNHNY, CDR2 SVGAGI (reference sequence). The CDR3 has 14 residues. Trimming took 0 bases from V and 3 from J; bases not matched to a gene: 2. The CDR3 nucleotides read TGTGCCAGCAGTTACTCGGACAGGAACTACGAGCAGTACGTC. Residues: CASSYSDRNYEQYV.

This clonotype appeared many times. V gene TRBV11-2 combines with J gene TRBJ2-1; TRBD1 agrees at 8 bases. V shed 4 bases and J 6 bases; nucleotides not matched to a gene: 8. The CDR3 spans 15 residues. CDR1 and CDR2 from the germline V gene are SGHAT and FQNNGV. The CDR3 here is CASSSGQGDSNEQFF. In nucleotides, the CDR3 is TGTGCCAGCAGCTCTGGACAGGGTGATTCCAATGAGCAGTTCTTC.

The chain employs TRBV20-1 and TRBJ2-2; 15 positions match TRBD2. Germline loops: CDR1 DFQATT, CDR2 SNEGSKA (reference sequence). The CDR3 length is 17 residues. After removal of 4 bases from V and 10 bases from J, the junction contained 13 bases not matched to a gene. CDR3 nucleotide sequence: TGCAGTGCTACCAGGACTAGCGGGGGGGCAAAGGCTGTGGAGCTGTTTTTT. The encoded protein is CSATRTSGGAKAVELFF.

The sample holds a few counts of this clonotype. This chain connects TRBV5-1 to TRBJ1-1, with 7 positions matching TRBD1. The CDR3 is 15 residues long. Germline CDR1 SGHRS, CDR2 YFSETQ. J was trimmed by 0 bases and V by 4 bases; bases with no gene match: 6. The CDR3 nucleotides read TGCGCCAGCAGCCCCAAGACAGGGATGAACACTGAAGCTTTCTTT. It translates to CASSPKTGMNTEAFF.

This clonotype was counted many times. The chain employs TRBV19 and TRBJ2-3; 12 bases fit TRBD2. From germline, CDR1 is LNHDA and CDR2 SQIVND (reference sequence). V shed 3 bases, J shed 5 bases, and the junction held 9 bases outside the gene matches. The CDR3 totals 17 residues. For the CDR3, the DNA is TGTGCCAGTAGTATCCAATCTAGCGGGGGGGCCTTAGATACGCAGTATTTT. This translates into CASSIQSSGGALDTQYF. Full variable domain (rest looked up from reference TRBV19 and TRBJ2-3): DGGITQSPKYLFRKEGQNVTLSCEQNLNHDAMYWYRQDPGQGLRLIYYSQIVNDFQKGDIAEGYSVSREKKESFPLTVTSAQKNPTAFYLCASSIQSSGGALDTQYFGPGTRLTVL.

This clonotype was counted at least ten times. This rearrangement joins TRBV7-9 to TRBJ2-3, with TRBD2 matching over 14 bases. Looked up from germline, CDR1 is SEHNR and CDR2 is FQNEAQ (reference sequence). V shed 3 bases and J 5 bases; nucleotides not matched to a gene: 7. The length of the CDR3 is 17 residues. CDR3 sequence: CASSFPTSGGARDTQYF. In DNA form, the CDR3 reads TGTGCCAGCAGCTTTCCGACTAGCGGGGGGGCCAGAGATACGCAGTATTTT.

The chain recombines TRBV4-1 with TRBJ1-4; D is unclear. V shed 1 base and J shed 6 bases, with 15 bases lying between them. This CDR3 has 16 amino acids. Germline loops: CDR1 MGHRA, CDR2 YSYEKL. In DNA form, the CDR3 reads TGCGCCAGCAGCCAAGTCTTCGAGTCGATATATGAAAAACTGTTTTTT. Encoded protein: CASSQVFESIYEKLFF.

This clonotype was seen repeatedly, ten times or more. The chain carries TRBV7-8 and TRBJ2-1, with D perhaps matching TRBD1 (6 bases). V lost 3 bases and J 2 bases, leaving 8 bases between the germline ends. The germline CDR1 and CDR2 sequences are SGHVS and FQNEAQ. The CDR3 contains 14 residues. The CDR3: CASSFDRTYNEQFF. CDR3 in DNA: TGTGCCAGCAGCTTTGACAGGACCTACAATGAGCAGTTCTTC.

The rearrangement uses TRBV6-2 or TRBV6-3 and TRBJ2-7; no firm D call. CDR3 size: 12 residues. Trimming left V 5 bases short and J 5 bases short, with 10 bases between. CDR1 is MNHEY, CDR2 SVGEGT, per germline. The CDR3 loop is CASSLPWDEQYV. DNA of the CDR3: TGTGCCAGCAGTCTGCCTTGGGACGAGCAGTACGTC.

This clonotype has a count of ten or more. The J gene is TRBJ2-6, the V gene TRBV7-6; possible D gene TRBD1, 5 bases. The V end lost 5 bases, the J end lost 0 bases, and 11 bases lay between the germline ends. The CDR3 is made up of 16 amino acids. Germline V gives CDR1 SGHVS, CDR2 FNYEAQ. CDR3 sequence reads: CASSPYRISGANVLTF. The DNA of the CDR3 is TGTGCCAGCAGCCCTTACAGGATCTCTGGGGCCAACGTCCTGACTTTC.

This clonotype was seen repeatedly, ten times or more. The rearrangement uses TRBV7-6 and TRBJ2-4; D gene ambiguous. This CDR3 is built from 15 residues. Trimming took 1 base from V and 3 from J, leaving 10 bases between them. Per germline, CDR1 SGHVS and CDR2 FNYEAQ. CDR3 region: CASSLGALNKNIQYF. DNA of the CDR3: TGTGCCAGCAGCTTAGGGGCCTTAAACAAAAACATTCAGTACTTC.

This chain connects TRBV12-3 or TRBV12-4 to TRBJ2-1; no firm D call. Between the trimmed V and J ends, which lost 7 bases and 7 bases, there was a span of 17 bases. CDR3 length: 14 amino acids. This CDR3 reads CASTNGPRANEQFF. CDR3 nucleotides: TGTGCCAGCACCAACGGACCTAGGGCAAATGAGCAGTTCTTC.

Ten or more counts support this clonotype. CDR3 residues: CASSLGPGSSYEQYV. In DNA, the CDR3 is TGTGCCAGCAGCTTAGGTCCAGGGAGCTCCTACGAGCAGTACGTC. The chain employs TRBV7-2 and TRBJ2-7, with D perhaps given as TRBD1 or TRBD2 (5 bases each). The germline V gene encodes CDR1 SGHTA and CDR2 FQGNSA. The CDR3 loop spans 15 amino acids. Deletions cut 1 base from V and 0 bases from J, with 10 bases between.

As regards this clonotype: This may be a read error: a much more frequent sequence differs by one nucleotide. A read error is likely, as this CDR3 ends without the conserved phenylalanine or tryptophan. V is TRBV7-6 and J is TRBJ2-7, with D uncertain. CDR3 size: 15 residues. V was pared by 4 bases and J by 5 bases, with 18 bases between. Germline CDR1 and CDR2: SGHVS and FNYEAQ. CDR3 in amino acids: CASSSTLFSLNEQYY. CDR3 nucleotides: TGTGCCAGCAGCTCCACGCTGTTCTCGTTAAACGAGCAGTACTAC.

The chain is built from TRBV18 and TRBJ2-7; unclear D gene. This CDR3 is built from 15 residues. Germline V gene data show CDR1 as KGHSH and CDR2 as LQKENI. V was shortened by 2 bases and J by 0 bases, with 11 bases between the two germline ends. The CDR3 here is CASSPLRSSSYEQYF. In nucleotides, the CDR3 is TGTGCCAGCTCACCATTGCGGAGCAGCTCCTACGAGCAGTACTTC.

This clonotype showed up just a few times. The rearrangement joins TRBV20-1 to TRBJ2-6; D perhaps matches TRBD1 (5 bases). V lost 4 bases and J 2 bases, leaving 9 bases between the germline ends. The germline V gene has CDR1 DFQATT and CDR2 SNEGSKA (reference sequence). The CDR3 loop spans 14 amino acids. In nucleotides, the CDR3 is TGCAGTGCTATAAGCAGGGCTGGGGCCAACGTCCTGACTTTC. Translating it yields CSAISRAGANVLTF.

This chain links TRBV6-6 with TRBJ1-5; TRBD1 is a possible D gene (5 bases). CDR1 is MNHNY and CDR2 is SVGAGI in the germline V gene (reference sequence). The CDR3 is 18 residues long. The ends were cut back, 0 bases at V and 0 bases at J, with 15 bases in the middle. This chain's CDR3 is CASSYSRDGIYSNQPQHF. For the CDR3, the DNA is TGTGCCAGCAGTTACTCGCGGGACGGAATCTATAGCAATCAGCCCCAGCATTTT.

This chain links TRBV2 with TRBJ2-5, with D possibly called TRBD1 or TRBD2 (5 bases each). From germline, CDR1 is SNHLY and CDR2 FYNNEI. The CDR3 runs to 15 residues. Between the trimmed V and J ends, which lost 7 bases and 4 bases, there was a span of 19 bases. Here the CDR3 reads CASIEGQGLRETQYF. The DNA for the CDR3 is TGTGCCAGCATCGAGGGGCAGGGTTTGAGAGAGACCCAGTACTTC.

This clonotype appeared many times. The CDR3: CASSQDRARNQPQHF. CDR3 sequence (DNA): TGTGCCAGCAGCCAGGACAGGGCTCGCAATCAGCCCCAGCATTTT. The chain recombines TRBV6-1 with TRBJ1-5, with 8 bases fitting TRBD1. With V trimmed by 6 bases and J by 2 bases, 6 bases remained unmatched. The CDR3 extends over 15 amino acids. Germline CDR1 reads MNHNS; CDR2 reads SASEGT.

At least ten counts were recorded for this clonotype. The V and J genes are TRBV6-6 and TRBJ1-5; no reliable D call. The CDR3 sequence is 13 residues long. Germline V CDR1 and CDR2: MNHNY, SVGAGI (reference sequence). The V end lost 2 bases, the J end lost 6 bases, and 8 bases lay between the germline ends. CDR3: CASSYGVSQPQHF. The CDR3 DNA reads TGTGCCAGCAGTTACGGGGTCTCTCAGCCCCAGCATTTT.

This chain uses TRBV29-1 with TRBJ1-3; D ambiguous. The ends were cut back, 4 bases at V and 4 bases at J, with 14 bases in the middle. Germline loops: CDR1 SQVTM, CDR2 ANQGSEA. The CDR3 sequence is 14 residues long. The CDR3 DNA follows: TGCAGCGTTGCTGGGCCGAAGATGGGAAACACCATATATTTT. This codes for CSVAGPKMGNTIYF.

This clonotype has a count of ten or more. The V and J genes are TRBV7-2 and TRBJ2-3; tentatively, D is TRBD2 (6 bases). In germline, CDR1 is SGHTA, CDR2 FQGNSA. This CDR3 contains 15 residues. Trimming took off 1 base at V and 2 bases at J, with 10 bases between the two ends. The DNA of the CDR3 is TGTGCCAGCAGCTTAGGTAGCGGCTACACAGATACGCAGTATTTT. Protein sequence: CASSLGSGYTDTQYF.

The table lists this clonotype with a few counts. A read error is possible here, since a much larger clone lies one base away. The CDR3 sequence: CASSYDSGELFF. CDR3 nucleotides: TGTGCCAGCAGTTACGACTCCGGGGAGCTGTTTTTT. The chain joins TRBV6-5 to TRBJ2-2; D remains ambiguous. Germline V CDR1 and CDR2: MNHEY, SVGAGI. The V end lost 2 bases, the J end lost 6 bases, and 4 bases lay between the germline ends. This CDR3 comprises 12 residues.

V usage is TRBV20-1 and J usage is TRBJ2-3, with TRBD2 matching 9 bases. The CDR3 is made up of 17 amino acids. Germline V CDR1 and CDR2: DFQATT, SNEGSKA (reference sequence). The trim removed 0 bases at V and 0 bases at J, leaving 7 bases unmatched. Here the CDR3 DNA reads TGCAGTGCTAGAGATCTTAGGCTAGCGGGGAGCACAGATACGCAGTATTTT. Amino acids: CSARDLRLAGSTDTQYF.

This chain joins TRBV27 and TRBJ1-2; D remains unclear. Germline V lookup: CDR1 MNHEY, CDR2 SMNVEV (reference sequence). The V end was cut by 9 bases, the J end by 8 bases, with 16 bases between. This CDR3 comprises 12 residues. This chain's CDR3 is CASAKVGRGYTF. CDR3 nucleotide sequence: TGTGCCAGTGCAAAGGTCGGGAGAGGCTACACCTTC.

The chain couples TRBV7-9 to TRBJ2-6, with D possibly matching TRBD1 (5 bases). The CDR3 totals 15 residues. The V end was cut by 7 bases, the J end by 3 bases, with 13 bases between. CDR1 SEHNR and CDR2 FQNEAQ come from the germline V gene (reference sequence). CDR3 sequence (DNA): TGTGCCAGCAACACCTCAGGGTATGGGGCCAACGTCCTGACTTTC. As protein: CASNTSGYGANVLTF.

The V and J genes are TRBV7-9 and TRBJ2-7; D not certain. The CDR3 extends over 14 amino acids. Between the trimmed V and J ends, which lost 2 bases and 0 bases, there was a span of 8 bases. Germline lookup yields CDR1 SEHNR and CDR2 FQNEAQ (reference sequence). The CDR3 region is CASSLPGNSYEQYF. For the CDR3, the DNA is TGTGCCAGCAGCTTACCTGGAAACTCCTACGAGCAGTACTTC.